The TCR beta chain under discussion was sequenced for a study of sequential checkpoint blockade in melanoma. Study details: Patients were randomized 1:1 to nivolumab-then-ipilimumab or ipilimumab-then-nivolumab first-line.

CDR1 and CDR2 from the germline V gene are MNHEY and SMNVEV (reference sequence). V lost 5 bases to trimming and J lost 2 bases; unmatched junction nucleotides: 10. CDR3 length: 16 residues. Produced via immunoSEQ multiplex PCR; TCRdb's table is partial and in-frame only. The table records roughly 12,000 clones, 60% to 70% of them present only once. Treatment described: randomized to nivolumab then ipilimumab (arm A) or the reverse (arm B). This clonotype was sampled from a human donor with melanoma. The genes are TRBV27 and TRBJ1-2; 8 bases map to TRBD1. The sample here was CD8+ T cells sorted from blood (inferred from file names), taken from a patient given nivolumab and ipilimumab in sequence. The DNA for the CDR3 is TGTGCCAGCAGTCGGGGAGCAGGGGGCAGGAACTATGGCTACACCTTC. Translation gives CASSRGAGGRNYGYTF.